This T cell receptor (beta chain) stems from a study of cytomegalovirus exposure and HLA in healthy donors. In the study overall: The 90 to 150 validation repertoires were produced on the same platform as the roughly 670 repertoires of the first cohort. This was reported in a later analysis. General study points: The listing of 150 to 200 TCR beta chains classed them as cytomegalovirus-associated. The CMV antigen specificity of a few CMV-associated chains was confirmed through in vitro analysis.

Method: immunoSEQ multiplex PCR; TCRdb's copy keeps in-frame clones and lacks some. The sample yields 100,000 to 150,000 clones, approximately 91% seen once. CDR1 is MNHEY, CDR2 SMNVEV, per germline (reference sequence). There are 14 residues in the CDR3. V was clipped by 2 bases and J by 3 bases, with 8 bases between them. A roughly 120-subject validation cohort, separate from the 666-subject first cohort, supplied the donors. Worth noting for this clone: Its cognate antigen is unknown.

The sample comprised PBMCs. This receptor was taken from a man aged 25-40 years in good health and CMV-seronegative. The chain combines TRBV27 with TRBJ1-5, with D perhaps TRBD1 (5 bases). The CDR3 loop reads CASSLQGDNQPQHF. In DNA form, the CDR3 reads TGTGCCAGCAGTTTACAGGGCGACAATCAGCCCCAGCATTTT.